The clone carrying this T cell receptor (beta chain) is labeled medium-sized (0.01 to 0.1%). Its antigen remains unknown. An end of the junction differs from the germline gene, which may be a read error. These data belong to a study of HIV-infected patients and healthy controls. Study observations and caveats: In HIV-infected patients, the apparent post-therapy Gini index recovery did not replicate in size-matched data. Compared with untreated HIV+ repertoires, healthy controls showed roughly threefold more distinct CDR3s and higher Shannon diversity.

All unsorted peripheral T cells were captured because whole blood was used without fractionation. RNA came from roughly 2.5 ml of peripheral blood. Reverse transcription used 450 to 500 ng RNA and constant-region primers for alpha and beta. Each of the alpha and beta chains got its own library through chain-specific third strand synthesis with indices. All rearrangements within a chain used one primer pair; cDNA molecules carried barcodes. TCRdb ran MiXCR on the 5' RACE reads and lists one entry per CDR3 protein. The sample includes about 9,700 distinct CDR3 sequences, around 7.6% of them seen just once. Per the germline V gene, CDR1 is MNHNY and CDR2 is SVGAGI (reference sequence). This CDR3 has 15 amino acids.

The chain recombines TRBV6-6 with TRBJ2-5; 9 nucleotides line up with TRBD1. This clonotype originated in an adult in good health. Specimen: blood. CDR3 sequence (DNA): TGTGCCAGCAGCCGGGACAGGGCTGTAAAAACCGTCTTTAACTTC. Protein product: CASSRDRAVKTVFNF.